Here is one TCR beta chain with its context. Its antigen is unknown. In nominal health when sampled, donors likely had unrecorded immune exposures nonetheless. PCR employed 60 Vbeta and 13 Jbeta primers. Repertoires were generated with immunoSEQ multiplex PCR, while TCRdb's copy carries only in-frame clones and drops some. Seen here are 150,000 to 200,000 clones, more than 65% observed once, and the top ten hold 1.5% to 2%. This record comes from a study of cytomegalovirus exposure and HLA in healthy donors. General study points: Productive rates of about 90% or about 30% were seen for most TCR beta V segments in an earlier analysis. When analyzed later, a missense DCLRE1C variant was found to be linked to TCR beta V- and J-gene trimming.

CDR1 is GTSNPN and CDR2 is SVGIG in the germline V gene (reference sequence). The J segment lost 4 bases and the V segment lost 4 bases, leaving 4 bases of the junction unmatched. The CDR3 contains 13 residues. The clonotype was recovered from a woman in her twenties or thirties in good health and CMV-seronegative. The V and J genes are TRBV30 and TRBJ1-5; the match to TRBD1 covers 7 bases. Sample: PBMCs. This chain's CDR3 is CAWTTGQNQPQHF. The CDR3 region has the DNA TGTGCCTGGACGACAGGGCAAAATCAGCCCCAGCATTTT.